These 29 T cell receptor beta chains came from one sample sequenced in a study of T cell responses to AZD1222 COVID-19 vaccine. Data came from immunoSEQ multiplex PCR; TCRdb stores just in-frame clones and leaves some out. The sample holds roughly 80,000 clones, 88% seen once. The starting material was peripheral blood, obtained on day 0 of MenACWY control vaccination. Receptors were obtained from an adult in good health.

The chain joins TRBV7-9 to TRBJ2-5, with 8 bases lining up with TRBD1. This CDR3 spans 14 amino acids. V was pared by 5 bases and J by 2 bases, with 4 bases of the junction left unmatched. Per germline, CDR1 SEHNR and CDR2 FQNEAQ (reference sequence). The CDR3 sequence is CASSTNRGQETQYF. The CDR3 DNA sequence: TGTGCCAGCAGCACGAACAGGGGGCAAGAGACCCAGTACTTC.

The rearrangement uses TRBV7-9 and TRBJ2-1; TRBD2 matches 12 bases. J was trimmed by 9 bases and V by 4 bases; bases with no gene match: 10. This CDR3 is built from 16 residues. Germline V gene sequence: CDR1 SEHNR, CDR2 FQNEAQ (reference sequence). DNA for the CDR3: TGTGCCAGCAGCTCGGGTAGGACTAGCGGGGTGACTGAGCAGTTCTTC. Translating gives CASSSGRTSGVTEQFF.

This chain links TRBV18 with TRBJ1-3, with D tentatively TRBD1 (6 bases). V dropped 6 bases and J dropped 4 bases, with 22 bases sitting between them. CDR1 and CDR2 (germline): KGHSH, LQKENI. The CDR3 is 17 residues long. CDR3: CASSGNQAGASGNTIYF. The CDR3 DNA reads TGTGCCAGCTCCGGGAATCAGGCAGGGGCCTCAGGAAACACCATATATTTT.

The chain links TRBV7-2 to TRBJ1-5; 7 positions agree with TRBD1. The CDR3 totals 17 residues. Losses at the gene ends were 5 bases for V and 3 bases for J; bases not matched to a gene: 13. Germline assignment: CDR1 SGHTA and CDR2 FQGNSA. The CDR3 reads CASSRDSSLPYNQPQHF. The CDR3 DNA reads as TGTGCCAGCAGCCGGGACAGTAGCCTTCCTTACAATCAGCCCCAGCATTTT.

Only a few counts were recorded for this clone. The chain couples TRBV5-1 to TRBJ2-2; 15 bases are a match to TRBD2. CDR1 and CDR2 from the germline V gene are SGHRS and YFSETQ. V shed 1 base and J 4 bases; nucleotides not matched to a gene: 8. The CDR3 loop spans 19 amino acids. Here the CDR3 reads CASSLRGLAGGPATGELFF. CDR3 nucleotide sequence: TGCGCCAGCAGCTTGCGTGGACTAGCGGGGGGGCCTGCCACCGGGGAGCTGTTTTTT.

V is TRBV7-2 and J is TRBJ2-7; the match to TRBD2 covers 8 bases. CDR3 length: 14 amino acids. With V trimmed by 4 bases and J by 1 base, 3 bases remained unmatched. CDR1 SGHTA and CDR2 FQGNSA come from the germline V gene. CDR3 residues: CASSSTSVSYEQYF. DNA of the CDR3: TGTGCCAGCAGCTCGACTAGCGTTTCCTACGAGCAGTACTTC.

In its sample, this clone ranks as medium-sized. This sequence joins TRBV4-3 and TRBJ1-2; 10 positions agree with TRBD1. Germline V gene sequence: CDR1 LGHNA, CDR2 YSLEER. The V segment lost 4 bases and the J segment 6 bases; nucleotides outside the gene matches: 5. CDR3 length equals 14 residues. Written as DNA, the CDR3 is TGCGCCAGCAGCCTTCGACAGGGGGCGCATGGCTACACCTTC. Residues: CASSLRQGAHGYTF.

V usage is TRBV7-6 and J usage is TRBJ2-2, with TRBD2 matching over 11 bases. The CDR3 runs 18 residues. V shed 0 bases and J 3 bases; nucleotides not matched to a gene: 6. Germline CDR1 is SGHVS and CDR2 is FNYEAQ. This CDR3 reads CASSLAPSGGFDTGELFF. In nucleotides, the CDR3 is TGTGCCAGCAGCTTAGCGCCTAGCGGGGGGTTCGACACCGGGGAGCTGTTTTTT.

V gene TRBV5-4 combines with J gene TRBJ2-1; no clear D. The CDR3 length is 14 residues. V lost 1 base and J 7 bases, leaving 12 bases between the germline ends. Germline V gene sequence: CDR1 SGHNT, CDR2 YYREEE (reference sequence). CDR3 coding DNA: TGTGCCAGCAGCTTGACCAGGCTAGGGAATGAGCAGTTCTTC. It translates to CASSLTRLGNEQFF.

The gene calls are TRBV9 and TRBJ2-3; perhaps TRBD1 as D (5 bases). V dropped 4 bases and J dropped 2 bases, with 14 bases sitting between them. Germline-derived CDR1 and CDR2 are SGDLS and YYNGEE. This CDR3 region has 15 residues. In DNA, the CDR3 is TGTGCCAGCAGCCCCCCTGGGGCTGTCACAGATACGCAGTATTTT. Encoded protein: CASSPPGAVTDTQYF. The entire variable domain, with the rest obtained from reference TRBV9 and TRBJ2-3, is as follows: DSGVTQTPKHLITATGQRVTLRCSPRSGDLSVYWYQQSLDQGLQFLIQYYNGEERAKGNILERFSAQQFPDLHSELNLSSLELGDSALYFCASSPPGAVTDTQYFGPGTRLTVL.

CDR3 nucleotide sequence: TGTGCCAGCAGTCGACTAGGGACCGGCTACACCTTC. Its translation: CASSRLGTGYTF. V gene TRBV12-3 or TRBV12-4 combines with J gene TRBJ1-2, with D tentatively TRBD1 (5 bases). V lost 5 bases and J 8 bases, leaving 12 bases between the germline ends. The CDR3 covers 12 residues.

The genes are TRBV19 and TRBJ1-1; possibly TRBD1 for D (5 bases). The CDR3 consists of 14 residues. V dropped 2 bases and J dropped 4 bases, with 11 bases sitting between them. CDR1 is LNHDA and CDR2 is SQIVND in the germline V gene (reference sequence). CDR3 in DNA: TGTGCCAGTAGTATAACGGGGGTTGGCACTGAAGCTTTCTTT. Its protein product is CASSITGVGTEAFF. Complete variable domain (other parts from reference TRBV19 and TRBJ1-1): DGGITQSPKYLFRKEGQNVTLSCEQNLNHDAMYWYRQDPGQGLRLIYYSQIVNDFQKGDIAEGYSVSREKKESFPLTVTSAQKNPTAFYLCASSITGVGTEAFFGQGTRLTVV.

The V and J genes are TRBV18 and TRBJ2-1; 7 nucleotides agree with TRBD2. Germline CDR1 and CDR2: KGHSH and LQKENI. CDR3 length: 16 amino acids. V was clipped by 3 bases and J by 5 bases; unmatched bases: 10. This chain's CDR3 is CASSPTVGGTHNEQFF. CDR3 nucleotide sequence: TGTGCCAGCTCACCGACCGTGGGGGGGACCCACAATGAGCAGTTCTTC.

A single count supports this clone. V is TRBV4-2 and J is TRBJ1-3, with D tentatively TRBD1 (6 bases). This CDR3 comprises 15 residues. Germline-derived CDR1 and CDR2 are LGHNA and YNFKEQ. V dropped 3 bases and J dropped 6 bases, with 15 bases sitting between them. For the CDR3, the DNA is TGTGCCAGCAGCCAGGACCCGGACAGTTTAAACACCATATATTTT. This sequence encodes CASSQDPDSLNTIYF.

The V gene is TRBV4-1, the J gene TRBJ1-6; D gene unclear. The CDR3 runs 16 residues. CDR1 is MGHRA and CDR2 is YSYEKL in the germline V gene. V lost 0 bases to trimming and J lost 9 bases, with 15 bases between them. CDR3 nucleotides: TGCGCCAGCAGCCAAGAGCAGGTGTTGTCGGTTTCACCCCTCCACTTT. This sequence encodes CASSQEQVLSVSPLHF.

This chain joins TRBV5-8 and TRBJ1-2, with 8 bases fitting TRBD1. Germline assignment: CDR1 SGHTS and CDR2 YDEGEE. J lost 2 bases, V lost 0 bases, and 6 bases had no gene match. The CDR3 is 16 amino acids. CDR3 sequence: CASSLALDRVNYGYTF. CDR3 in DNA: TGTGCCAGCAGCTTGGCCTTGGACAGGGTGAACTATGGCTACACCTTC.

The chain links TRBV6-2 or TRBV6-3 to TRBJ1-1; weak D call: TRBD1 (6 bases). Trimming left V 6 bases short and J 1 base short, with 15 bases between. Germline CDR1 reads MNHEY; CDR2 reads SVGEGT. The length of the CDR3 is 15 residues. CDR3 sequence reads: CASSGPRTANTEAFF. In DNA form, the CDR3 reads TGTGCCAGCAGCGGGCCAAGGACAGCGAACACTGAAGCTTTCTTT.

This chain links TRBV4-2 with TRBJ1-2; 7 nucleotides match TRBD1. The J segment lost 2 bases and the V segment lost 0 bases, leaving 6 bases of the junction unmatched. The CDR3 consists of 16 residues. Germline V CDR1 and CDR2: LGHNA, YNFKEQ. CDR3 in DNA: TGTGCCAGCAGCCAAGATCTGGCAGGGGGGAACTATGGCTACACCTTC. Encoded protein: CASSQDLAGGNYGYTF.

This chain uses TRBV3-1 (or the pseudogene TRBV3-2) with TRBJ2-1; D is ambiguous. Germline V gives CDR1 LGHDT, CDR2 YNNKEL (reference sequence). The CDR3 totals 13 residues. V was trimmed by 1 base and J by 6 bases, leaving 7 bases between them. The CDR3, as DNA: TGTGCCAGCAGCCAAGGTTCCGCCAATGAGCAGTTCTTC. Amino acid sequence: CASSQGSANEQFF.

The chain's CDR3 is CASKDSYNEQFF. CDR3 DNA sequence: TGTGCCAGCAAGGACAGCTACAATGAGCAGTTCTTC. J is TRBJ2-1 and V is TRBV2; D perhaps matches TRBD1 (6 bases). This CDR3 has 12 residues. Trimming cost V 7 bases and J 3 bases, with 7 bases left between them. The germline gives CDR1 SNHLY, CDR2 FYNNEI.

The V call is TRBV30, the J call TRBJ1-2; a possible D gene is TRBD1 (5 bases). Germline CDR1 GTSNPN, CDR2 SVGIG (reference sequence). Trimming removed 3 bases at V and 4 bases at J, with 18 bases between. CDR3 length: 15 amino acids. The CDR3 DNA sequence: TGTGCCTGGAGGACCCCCGGAGGGGCTGCCTATGGCTACACCTTC. Translating gives CAWRTPGGAAYGYTF.

This chain links TRBV6-5 with TRBJ2-1; D might be TRBD1 (6 bases). V lost 0 bases and J 6 bases, leaving 9 bases between the germline ends. The CDR3 spans 14 residues. Germline V gene sequence: CDR1 MNHEY, CDR2 SVGAGI. The CDR3 DNA reads TGTGCCAGCAGTTACTCGGCAGGGGTCAATGAGCAGTTCTTC. Protein: CASSYSAGVNEQFF.

This clone appeared once. The rearrangement uses TRBV3-1 (or the pseudogene TRBV3-2) and TRBJ2-1; D could derive from TRBD1 or TRBD2 (5 bases each). V was clipped by 4 bases and J by 10 bases, with 14 bases between them. The germline CDR1 and CDR2 sequences are LGHDT and YNNKEL (reference sequence). There are 13 residues in the CDR3. The CDR3 DNA sequence: TGTGCCAGCAGCCTCTTGTCAGGGAGCGAGCAGTTCTTC. Its protein product is CASSLLSGSEQFF.

The genes are TRBV7-2 and TRBJ1-2, with TRBD1 matching over 9 bases. Germline-derived CDR1 and CDR2 are SGHTA and FQGNSA. The CDR3 covers 15 residues. The V and J ends lost 5 bases and 3 bases, in that order; junction bases with no gene match: 7. Written as DNA, the CDR3 is TGTGCCAGCAGCCCCCGGACAGGGGTGGACTATGGCTACACCTTC. This sequence encodes CASSPRTGVDYGYTF.

The count of this clone is one. The rearrangement links TRBV5-1 to TRBJ1-1, with 7 bases identical to TRBD1. The trim removed 4 bases at V and 1 base at J, leaving 7 bases unmatched. Germline CDR1 SGHRS, CDR2 YFSETQ. The CDR3 covers 15 residues. As DNA, the CDR3 is TGCGCCAGCAGCGATGCCAGGGGGAAGAACACTGAAGCTTTCTTT. It translates to CASSDARGKNTEAFF.

CDR3 protein: CASSQGPGTPYEQYF. CDR3 nucleotides: TGCGCCAGCAGCCAAGGCCCCGGGACACCCTACGAGCAGTACTTC. This chain connects TRBV4-1 to TRBJ2-7, with D tentatively TRBD1 (6 bases). The length of the CDR3 is 15 residues. Between the trimmed V and J ends, which lost 1 base and 2 bases, there was a span of 12 bases. From germline, CDR1 is MGHRA and CDR2 YSYEKL.

This chain uses TRBV13 with TRBJ2-5; TRBD2 might be the D (6 bases). The V gene lost 4 bases and the J gene lost 0 bases, with 9 bases spanning the gap. Germline CDR1 and CDR2: PRHDT and FYEKMQ (reference sequence). The CDR3 spans 14 residues. The CDR3 DNA sequence: TGTGCCAGCAGCTCGGGACTCAACCAAGAGACCCAGTACTTC. Translation: CASSSGLNQETQYF.

This rearrangement joins TRBV13 to TRBJ2-7, with D possibly being TRBD1 (6 bases). The CDR3 is 12 amino acids. The V and J ends lost 5 bases and 5 bases respectively, with 10 bases between them. The germline CDR1 and CDR2 sequences are PRHDT and FYEKMQ (reference sequence). The CDR3 sequence: CASSLQGHEQYF. DNA for the CDR3: TGTGCCAGCAGCCTACAGGGCCACGAGCAGTACTTC.

This rearrangement joins TRBV9 to TRBJ2-5; D might be TRBD1 or TRBD2, each matching 6 bases. CDR3 length: 15 residues. The V and J ends lost 0 bases and 7 bases respectively, with 16 bases between them. The germline V gene has CDR1 SGDLS and CDR2 YYNGEE. CDR3 residues: CASSVAPGAIGTQYF. CDR3 coding DNA: TGTGCCAGCAGCGTAGCTCCGGGGGCTATCGGGACCCAGTACTTC.